This TCR beta chain was sequenced for a study of cytomegalovirus exposure and HLA in healthy donors. CDR1 is SGHVS and CDR2 is FQNEAQ in the germline V gene. This CDR3 has 15 amino acids. Trimming at V came to 7 bases and at J to 0 bases, leaving 7 bases not matched to a gene. The study ran its PCR with 60 Vbeta and 13 Jbeta primers. Assay: immunoSEQ multiplex PCR; the TCRdb copy retains only in-frame clones and omits some. The sample includes around 89,000 clones, 81% of them seen just once. The clonotype was recovered from a girl aged 2 to 9 in good health and CMV-seropositive. The rearrangement links TRBV7-8 to TRBJ2-3, with TRBD1 matching over 7 bases. Sequences were obtained from PBMCs. CDR3 sequence: CASTLTGSSTDTQYF. The CDR3 DNA is TGTGCCAGCACACTGACAGGGTCTAGCACAGATACGCAGTATTTT.